One TCR beta chain is described in this entry. The antigen is unknown. Each CDR3 protein gets one entry after TCRdb re-called the reads with MiXCR. This sample carries fewer than 700,000 distinct CDR3 sequences, roughly a quarter of them seen once, and the ten largest clones take 7.5% to 9%. The data were obtained in a study of T cell repertoires in cytomegalovirus infection. Overall study: Shared public TCR beta signatures pointed to both CMV infection and a matching HLA type.

The CDR3 extends over 11 amino acids. V lost 10 bases to trimming and J lost 3 bases, with 8 bases between them. Germline V gives CDR1 SNHLY, CDR2 FYNNEI. Findings and caveats of the study: CMV-specific TCR beta clonotypes restricted by HLA-C dominated the ex vivo response.

The sequence came from a human donor in good health (CMV status not recorded). Some clones in this sample may be carry-over from other donors' samples. What was sequenced was CD8+ T cells from PBMCs. The chain links TRBV2 to TRBJ2-3; the D gene is possibly TRBD2 (5 bases). The CDR3 sequence: CANGKTDTQYF. In nucleotides, the CDR3 is TGTGCCAACGGGAAGACAGATACGCAGTATTTT. The full variable domain, in which reference TRBV2 and TRBJ2-3 provide the parts outside the CDR3, is EPEVTQTPSHQVTQMGQEVILRCVPISNHLYFYWYRQILGQKVEFLVSFYNNEISEKSEIFDDQFSVERPDGSNFTLKIRSTKLEDSAMYFCANGKTDTQYFGPGTRLTVL.